Reported below is one T cell receptor (beta chain). Its specificity is not known. Other nucleotide sequences from this sample produce the same CDR3. Looked up from germline, CDR1 is SGHTA and CDR2 is FQGTGA. V gave up 0 bases and J gave up 2 bases; unmatched junction bases: 4. The CDR3 contains 15 residues. The sample comes from a study of radiotherapy plus CTLA-4 blockade in lung cancer. The study, taken as a whole, reports: The study found tumor-derived TCR clones expanded in blood after radiotherapy plus ipilimumab.

Here immunoSEQ multiplex PCR was the method, and the copy in TCRdb shows in-frame clones only, minus some. Of just over 35,000 clones detected, 75% to 90% appear once; the ten largest clones hold 5.8%. Sample: peripheral blood, taken from a patient treated with radiotherapy plus ipilimumab. J is TRBJ2-7 and V is TRBV7-3; 7 nucleotides line up with TRBD1. This receptor was obtained from a human donor with non-small cell lung cancer who had stable disease on radiotherapy plus ipilimumab. The CDR3 nucleotides read TGTGCCAGCAGCTTAACTGGGACAGCCACCTACGAGCAGTACTTC. Protein product: CASSLTGTATYEQYF.